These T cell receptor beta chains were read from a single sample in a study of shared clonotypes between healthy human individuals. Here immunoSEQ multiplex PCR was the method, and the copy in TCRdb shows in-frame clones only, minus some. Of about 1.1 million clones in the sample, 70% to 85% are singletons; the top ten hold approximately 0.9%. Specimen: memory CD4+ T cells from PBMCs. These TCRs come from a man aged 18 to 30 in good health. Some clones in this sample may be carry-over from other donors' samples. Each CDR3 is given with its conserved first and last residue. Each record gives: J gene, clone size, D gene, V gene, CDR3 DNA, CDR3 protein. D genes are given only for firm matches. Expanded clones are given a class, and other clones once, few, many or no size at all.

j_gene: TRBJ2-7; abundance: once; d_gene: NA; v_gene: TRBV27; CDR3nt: TGTGCCAGCAGTTTATCGAGGCACCTCGACACCTACGAGCAGTACTTC; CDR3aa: CASSLSRHLDTYEQYF
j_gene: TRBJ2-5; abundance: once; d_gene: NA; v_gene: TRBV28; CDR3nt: TGTGCCAGCAGCCCCGGACTCTCTTGGACCCGAGGGACCCAGTACTTC; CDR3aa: CASSPGLSWTRGTQYF
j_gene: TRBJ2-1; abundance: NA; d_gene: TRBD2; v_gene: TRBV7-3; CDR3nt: TGTGCCAGCAGCTTACTAGCGGGATCCGATTACAATGAGCAGTTCTTC; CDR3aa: CASSLLAGSDYNEQFF
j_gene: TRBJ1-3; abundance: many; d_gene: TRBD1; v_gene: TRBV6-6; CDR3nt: TGTGCCAGCAGTACAGGGGGCGTTGGAAACACCATATATTTT; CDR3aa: CASSTGGVGNTIYF
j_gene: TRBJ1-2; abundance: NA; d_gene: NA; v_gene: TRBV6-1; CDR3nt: TGTGCCAGCACCCCATTATATGACAGAAACTATGGCTACACCTTC; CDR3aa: CASTPLYDRNYGYTF
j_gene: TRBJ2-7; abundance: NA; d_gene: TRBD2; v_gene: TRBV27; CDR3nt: TGTGCCAGCAAACCGCTAGCGGGAGGGTTTTACGAGCAGTACTTC; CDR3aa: CASKPLAGGFYEQYF
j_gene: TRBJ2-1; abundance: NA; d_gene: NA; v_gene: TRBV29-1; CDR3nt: TGCAGCGTTGTTTCCGCCGACCCCTACAATGAGCAGTTCTTC; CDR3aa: CSVVSADPYNEQFF
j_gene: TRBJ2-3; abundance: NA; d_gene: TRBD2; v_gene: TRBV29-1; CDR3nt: TGCAGCTCTGCGGGGGAGCGGGAGAGTCCAGATACGCAGTATTTT; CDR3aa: CSSAGERESPDTQYF
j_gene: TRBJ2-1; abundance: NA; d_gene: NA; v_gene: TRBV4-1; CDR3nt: TGCGCCAGCAGCCAAGCCCTCATATCTACAGGGTCTGGTGAGCAGTTCTTC; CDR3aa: CASSQALISTGSGEQFF
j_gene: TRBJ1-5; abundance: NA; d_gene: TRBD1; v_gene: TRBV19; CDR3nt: TGTGCCAGTAGTTTCGGACAGGGGGCGCGGTACCAGCCCCAGCATTTT; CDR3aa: CASSFGQGARYQPQHF
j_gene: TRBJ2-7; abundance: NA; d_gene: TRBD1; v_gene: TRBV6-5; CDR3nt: TGTGCCAGCAGTTACTCGAGGGGACAGAACTACGAGCAGTACTTC; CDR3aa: CASSYSRGQNYEQYF
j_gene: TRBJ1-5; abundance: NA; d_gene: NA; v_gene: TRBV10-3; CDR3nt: TGTGCCATCATGGCGAACGGCAATCAGCCCCAGCATTTT; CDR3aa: CAIMANGNQPQHF
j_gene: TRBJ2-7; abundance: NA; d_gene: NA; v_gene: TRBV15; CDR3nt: TGTGCCACCAGCGGTGACCTCCCCGGAAGCGGAACCTACGAGCAGTACTTC; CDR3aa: CATSGDLPGSGTYEQYF
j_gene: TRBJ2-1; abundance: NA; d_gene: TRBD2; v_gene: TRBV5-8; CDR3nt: TGTGCCAGCAGCTTGGGGACTAGCGGGACTCAGCGGTGGACAAATGAGCAGTTCTTC; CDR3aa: CASSLGTSGTQRWTNEQFF
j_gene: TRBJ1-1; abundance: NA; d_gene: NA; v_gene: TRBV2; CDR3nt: TGTGCCAGCAGGGACCCGGGGGCAGAGAACACTGAAGCTTTCTTT; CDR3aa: CASRDPGAENTEAFF
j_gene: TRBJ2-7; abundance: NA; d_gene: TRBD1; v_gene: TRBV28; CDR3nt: TGTGCCAGCAGTTTTGGGAAAAAGCACCGGACAGGGCGGAAGTACTTC; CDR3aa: CASSFGKKHRTGRKYF
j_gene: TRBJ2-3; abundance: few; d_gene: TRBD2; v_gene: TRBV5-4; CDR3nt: TGTGCCAGCAGCTTTGGTGGTGGGACTAGCATCCCCGATACGCAGTATTTT; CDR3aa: CASSFGGGTSIPDTQYF
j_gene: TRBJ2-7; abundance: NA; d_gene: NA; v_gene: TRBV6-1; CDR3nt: TGTGCCAGCAGTCGACTTGGACTCCAGTACTTC; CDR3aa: CASSRLGLQYF
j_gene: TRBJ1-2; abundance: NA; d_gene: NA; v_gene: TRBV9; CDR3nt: TGTGCCAGCAGCGTAGACCAGGGAAACTATGGCTACACCTTC; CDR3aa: CASSVDQGNYGYTF
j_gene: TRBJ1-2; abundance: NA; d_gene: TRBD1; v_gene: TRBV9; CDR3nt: TGTGCCAGCAGCCCGGGGACAGGGAACTATGGCTACACCTTC; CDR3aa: CASSPGTGNYGYTF
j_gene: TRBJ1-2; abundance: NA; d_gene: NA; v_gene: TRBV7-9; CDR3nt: TGTGCCAGCAGGGGGTGGGACTATGGCTACACCTTC; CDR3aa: CASRGWDYGYTF
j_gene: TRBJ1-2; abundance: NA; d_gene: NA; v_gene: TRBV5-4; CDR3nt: TGTGCCAGCAGCTTGAGACGCGTCTATGGCTACACCTTC; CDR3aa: CASSLRRVYGYTF
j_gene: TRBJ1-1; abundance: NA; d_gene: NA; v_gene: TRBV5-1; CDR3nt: TGCGCCAGCAGCTTGGCCATGGGCACTGAAGCTTTCTTT; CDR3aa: CASSLAMGTEAFF